This TCR beta chain was observed in a study of Graves' ophthalmopathy and Graves' hyperthyroidism. Study-wide results and limits: Blood also held most thyroid clonotypes expanded above 0.001 frequency. Ophthalmopathy could be told apart from stable hyperthyroidism by a 13-signature model (around 85% sensitivity, 80% to 84% specificity).

This clonotype was counted ten times or more. The antigen remains undetermined. From germline, CDR1 is SGHRS and CDR2 YFSETQ. Trimming removed 0 bases from V and 3 bases from J; junction bases left unmatched: 12. The CDR3 consists of 17 residues. Investigators amplified TCR beta CDR3 regions from RNA transcripts. Scientists carried out first-round RT-PCR using HTBI primers and then a second-round multiplex PCR. TCRdb redid the calling of the multiplex PCR reads with MiXCR, one entry per CDR3 protein. The table lists approximately 460,000 distinct CDR3 sequences, 14% of them singletons. This rearrangement joins TRBV5-1 to TRBJ2-7, with 7 nucleotides matching TRBD1. Input material: blood. The source of this sequence is a woman younger than 45 with Graves' ophthalmopathy. The CDR3 is CASSLAPVTGPGYEQYF. CDR3 DNA: TGCGCCAGCAGCTTGGCCCCAGTGACAGGGCCAGGCTACGAGCAGTACTTC.